The 17 T cell receptor beta chains presented below share a single source sample, sequenced in a study of cytomegalovirus exposure and HLA in healthy donors. The PCR employed 60 Vbeta primers together with 13 Jbeta primers. Profiling relied on immunoSEQ multiplex PCR, and the TCRdb table lists in-frame clones only, not all of them. This sample has more than 60,000 clones, with 65% to 75% found just once. The sequenced sample was PBMCs. The source is a man aged 35 to 55 in good health and CMV-seropositive.

This sequence joins TRBV4-1 and TRBJ1-2; 10 nucleotides match TRBD1. Germline V lookup: CDR1 MGHRA, CDR2 YSYEKL. With 2 bases clipped from V and 7 bases from J, the junction kept 7 bases outside the gene matches. The CDR3 has 15 residues. This CDR3 reads CASSQSGTGDSGYTF. The CDR3 nucleotides are TGCGCCAGCAGCCAATCCGGGACAGGGGATAGTGGCTACACCTTC.

This chain joins TRBV6-5 and TRBJ2-5; 7 bases fit TRBD1. Germline CDR1 is MNHEY and CDR2 is SVGAGI. J was trimmed by 1 base and V by 4 bases; bases with no gene match: 6. CDR3 length: 15 amino acids. The CDR3 loop reads CASSLNRGFQETQYF. The CDR3 DNA is TGTGCCAGCAGTTTAAACAGGGGCTTCCAAGAGACCCAGTACTTC.

The J gene is TRBJ2-7, the V gene TRBV11-2; TRBD1 might be the D (5 bases). Per germline, CDR1 SGHAT and CDR2 FQNNGV. The CDR3 spans 13 residues. With 3 bases removed from V and 4 bases from J, the gap between germline ends came to 10 bases. The CDR3 protein is CASSFPGKYEQYF. The CDR3 region has the DNA TGTGCCAGCAGCTTCCCAGGGAAATACGAGCAGTACTTC.

This clone is a singleton in its sample. J is TRBJ1-4 and V is TRBV7-2; maybe TRBD1 (5 bases). The CDR3 runs to 16 residues. V lost 6 bases and J 4 bases, leaving 18 bases between the germline ends. Germline-derived CDR1 and CDR2 are SGHTA and FQGNSA. In nucleotides, the CDR3 is TGTGCCAGCAGGGCCTCGGTGGGGGGGTTTAATGAAAAACTGTTTTTT. It encodes CASRASVGGFNEKLFF.

In this sample, this clone turned up a few times. V gene TRBV7-2 combines with J gene TRBJ2-5; TRBD2 agrees at 7 bases. V was clipped by 2 bases and J by 5 bases; unmatched bases: 5. This CDR3 has 14 amino acids. CDR1 is SGHTA, CDR2 FQGNSA, per germline. The CDR3 is CASSLLSGVETQYF. In DNA, the CDR3 is TGTGCCAGCAGCTTATTGAGCGGGGTGGAGACCCAGTACTTC.

This clone was picked up a small number of times. This chain connects TRBV10-2 to TRBJ1-1; a possible D gene is TRBD1 (5 bases). The CDR3 is 12 amino acids. The V gene lost 4 bases and the J gene lost 5 bases, with 8 bases spanning the gap. Germline-derived CDR1 and CDR2 are WSHSY and SAAADI. DNA for the CDR3: TGCGCCAGCAGTGCGACAGATACTGAAGCTTTCTTT. Translating it yields CASSATDTEAFF.

This clone was observed a few times. This chain links TRBV7-3 with TRBJ2-1; 12 bases match TRBD2. CDR1 and CDR2 (germline): SGHTA, FQGTGA. V shed 5 bases, J shed 4 bases, and the junction held 12 bases outside the gene matches. This CDR3 has 18 amino acids. CDR3 DNA sequence: TGTGCCAGCAGCCCCCGTGGACTAGCGGGGAACCAATACAATGAGCAGTTCTTC. This encodes CASSPRGLAGNQYNEQFF.

This rearrangement joins TRBV4-2 to TRBJ2-1, with 16 bases that match TRBD2. J was trimmed by 13 bases and V by 3 bases; bases with no gene match: 15. Germline values: CDR1 LGHNA, CDR2 YNFKEQ. This CDR3 has 18 amino acids. CDR3 nucleotide sequence: TGTGCCAGCAGCCATCCAAAGGGGACTAGCGGGAGGGAACAGAGTCAGTTCTTC. It specifies CASSHPKGTSGREQSQFF.

The rearrangement links TRBV27 to TRBJ2-5, with 7 nucleotides matching TRBD1. Germline V CDR1 and CDR2: MNHEY, SMNVEV (reference sequence). This CDR3 spans 13 amino acids. V dropped 6 bases and J dropped 4; count of bases not matched to a gene: 5. The CDR3 nucleotides are TGTGCCAGCAGCTTAAACAGGGGAGAGACCCAGTACTTC. Translation: CASSLNRGETQYF.

V is TRBV28 and J is TRBJ2-7; D gene unclear. CDR3 length: 14 amino acids. Germline loops: CDR1 MDHEN, CDR2 SYDVKM. Between the trimmed V and J ends, which lost 3 bases and 1 base, there was a span of 10 bases. In nucleotides, the CDR3 is TGTGCCAGCAGTTTGTCTCTCAGGTCCTACGAGCAGTACTTC. It yields the protein CASSLSLRSYEQYF. Looking up the rest from reference TRBV28 and TRBJ2-7 gives the full variable domain: DVKVTQSSRYLVKRTGEKVFLECVQDMDHENMFWYRQDPGLGLRLIYFSYDVKMKEKGDIPEGYSVSREKKERFSLILESASTNQTSMYLCASSLSLRSYEQYFGPGTRLTVT.

This chain links TRBV5-8 with TRBJ2-1, with 10 bases fitting TRBD2. The CDR3 spans 13 residues. J gave up 6 bases and V 5 bases, and 2 bases lay outside the gene matches. Germline V gene lookup returns CDR1 SGHTS and CDR2 YDEGEE. CDR3 coding DNA: TGTGCCAGCAGGCCTAGCGGGGGCAATGAGCAGTTCTTC. As protein: CASRPSGGNEQFF.

The CDR3 sequence: CASSLRTDTEAFF. CDR3 nucleotide sequence: TGTGCCAGCAGCTTACGGACAGATACTGAAGCTTTCTTT. The gene calls are TRBV11-2 and TRBJ1-1; TRBD1 might be the D (6 bases). CDR1 is SGHAT, CDR2 FQNNGV, per germline. V lost 2 bases and J 5 bases, leaving 9 bases between the germline ends. The CDR3 length is 13 residues.

The V call is TRBV11-2, the J call TRBJ2-7; 10 bases map to TRBD1. The V segment lost 5 bases and the J segment 6 bases; nucleotides outside the gene matches: 7. The CDR3 is made up of 14 amino acids. CDR1 is SGHAT and CDR2 is FQNNGV in the germline V gene. The CDR3 region has the DNA TGTGCCAGCAGCGCGGGACAGGGGCCCTCCGAGCAGTACTTC. Protein: CASSAGQGPSEQYF.

CDR3 nucleotides: TGTGCCAGCAGCGGCCCGCGGGGGGCCGTAGATACGCAGTATTTT. It specifies CASSGPRGAVDTQYF. The gene calls are TRBV9 and TRBJ2-3; 8 nucleotides align to TRBD2. Trimming removed 3 bases from V and 5 bases from J; junction bases left unmatched: 8. The germline V gene has CDR1 SGDLS and CDR2 YYNGEE. CDR3 size: 15 residues.

The chain is built from TRBV13 and TRBJ1-4, with a weak D call TRBD1 (6 bases). Looked up from germline, CDR1 is PRHDT and CDR2 is FYEKMQ (reference sequence). V lost 4 bases, J lost 2 bases, and 8 bases lay in between. This CDR3 is 14 amino acids long. The CDR3 nucleotides read TGTGCCAGCAGCTCGACAGGCACTAATGAAAAACTGTTTTTT. It encodes CASSSTGTNEKLFF.

The chain links TRBV19 to TRBJ2-6, with 7 bases that match TRBD2. Germline V gene sequence: CDR1 LNHDA, CDR2 SQIVND (reference sequence). V trimming: 5 bases; J trimming: 3 bases; junction bases outside the gene matches: 4. This CDR3 has 15 residues. CDR3 protein: CASSSRGGGANVLTF. CDR3 coding DNA: TGTGCCAGTAGTTCACGCGGGGGTGGGGCCAACGTCCTGACTTTC.

V and J are TRBV5-4 and TRBJ2-7; 8 bases are shared with TRBD2. Germline V lookup: CDR1 SGHNT, CDR2 YYREEE (reference sequence). The CDR3 totals 15 residues. V lost 2 bases and J lost 2; bases outside the gene matches: 6. CDR3 nucleotide sequence: TGTGCCAGCAGCTTACCGGGACTAGAGACCTACGAGCAGTACTTC. It specifies CASSLPGLETYEQYF.